The table lists the clone carrying this TCR beta chain with a few counts. Its antigen is unknown. The sample carries other DNA sequences with the same CDR3. CDR1 is MDHEN and CDR2 is SYDVKM in the germline V gene. V gave up 5 bases and J gave up 4 bases, with 6 bases separating them. The CDR3 contains 12 residues. In the source study's methods: There were no quality scores in the junction-only immunoSEQ sequences, so filtering differed. The method was immunoSEQ multiplex PCR; TCRdb's version includes in-frame clones alone and lacks a portion of them. From that table come the V and J calls and clone size; the DNA was used to work out D and trimming. This table holds hundreds of thousands of clones, about 96% found once. This entry belongs to a study of shared clonotypes between healthy human individuals. About the research overall: Donors had three CD4 naive, three CD4 memory, two CD8 naive and one CD8 memory plate apiece. Overall study findings and caveats: Investigators expected sequencing depth to affect clonotype sharing among donors.

The sample comprised naive CD4+ T cells sorted from blood. The subset here: CD45RA+ positively selected. This receptor was identified in a woman in her 30s in good health. The rearrangement joins TRBV28 to TRBJ1-3; D not certain. The CDR3 region has the DNA TGTGCCAGCAGTCTACAGGGAAACACCATATATTTT. Encoded protein: CASSLQGNTIYF.